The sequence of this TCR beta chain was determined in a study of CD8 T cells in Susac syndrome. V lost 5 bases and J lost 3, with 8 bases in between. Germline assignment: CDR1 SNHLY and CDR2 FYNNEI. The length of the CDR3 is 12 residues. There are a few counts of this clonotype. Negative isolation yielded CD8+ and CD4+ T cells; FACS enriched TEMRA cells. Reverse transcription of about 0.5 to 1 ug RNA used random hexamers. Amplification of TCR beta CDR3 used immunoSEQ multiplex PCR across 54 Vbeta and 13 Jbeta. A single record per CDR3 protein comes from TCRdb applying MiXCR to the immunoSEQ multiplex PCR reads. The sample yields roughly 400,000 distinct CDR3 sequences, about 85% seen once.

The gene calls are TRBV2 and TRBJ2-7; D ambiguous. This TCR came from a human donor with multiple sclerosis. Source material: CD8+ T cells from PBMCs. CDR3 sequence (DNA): TGTGCCAGCAGTCGAGGATTCTACGAGCAGTACTTC. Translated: CASSRGFYEQYF.